This entry is about one T cell receptor (beta chain). Some clones are missing from TCRdb's copy, which holds only in-frame ones; the method was immunoSEQ multiplex PCR. The sample shows about 82,000 clones, around 83% of them seen only once. The source of the sample is a study of blood T cell repertoires in COVID-19. Overall study: Samples of COVID-19 (acute and convalescent) were obtained from the United States, Italy and Spain. Sources were T cells, B-cell-depleted T cells, or PBMCs; the material itself was cDNA or gDNA.

J was trimmed by 2 bases and V by 4 bases; bases with no gene match: 14. CDR3 length equals 18 residues. This clonotype was obtained from a woman aged 60-75 years with acute or convalescent COVID-19. The material sequenced was peripheral blood. The chain uses TRBV5-3 and TRBJ1-3, with 8 bases identical to TRBD1. TRBV5-3 is an ORF, with its function uncertain. The CDR3 region has the DNA TGTGCCAGAAGCCTCTCGAAAATACCGACAGGGGCTGGAAACACCATATATTTT. Protein: CARSLSKIPTGAGNTIYF.